The clone carrying this TCR beta chain was counted ten times or more. No antigen is known for it. The sample originates from a study of T cells in Graves' hyperthyroidism and ophthalmopathy. Notes on the study in general: Researchers report that a 13 V-J model separated ophthalmopathy from stable hyperthyroidism.

The investigators amplified TCR beta CDR3 regions from RNA transcripts. Researchers ran a first-round RT-PCR on the TCR CDR3 using the HTBI primer set. TCRdb re-analysed the multiplex PCR reads in MiXCR, keeping a single row per CDR3 protein. Of some 600,000 distinct CDR3 sequences in the sample, approximately 14% are singletons; the top ten hold about 5.8%. The TCR originated in a woman aged 30 to 39 with Graves' hyperthyroidism that later progressed to Graves' ophthalmopathy. The sequenced sample was blood.

The CDR3 loop is CASSPSGMETQYF. In nucleotides, the CDR3 is TGTGCCAGCTCACCTTCGGGAATGGAGACCCAGTACTTC. The chain carries TRBV18 and TRBJ2-5, with D perhaps TRBD2 (5 bases). Trimming pared 3 bases from V and 5 bases from J, leaving 10 bases between. The germline V gene has CDR1 KGHSH and CDR2 LQKENI. CDR3 length: 13 residues.